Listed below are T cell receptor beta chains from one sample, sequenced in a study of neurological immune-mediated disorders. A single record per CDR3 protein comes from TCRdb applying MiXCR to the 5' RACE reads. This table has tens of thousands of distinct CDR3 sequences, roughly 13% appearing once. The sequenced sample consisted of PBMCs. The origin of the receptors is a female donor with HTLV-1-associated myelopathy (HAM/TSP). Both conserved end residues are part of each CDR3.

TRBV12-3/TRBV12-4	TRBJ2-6	CASSFGVTGANVLTF
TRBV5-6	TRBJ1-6	CASSSGPQYSPLHF
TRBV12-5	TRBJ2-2	CASGLRDRANTGELFF
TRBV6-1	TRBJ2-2	CASSQVQTGELFF
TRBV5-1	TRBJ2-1	CASSLVSGGAYEQFF
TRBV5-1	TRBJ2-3	CASSSPSSGSLGDTQYF
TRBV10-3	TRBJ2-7	CAIAGNYEQYF
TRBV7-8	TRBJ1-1	CASSPPVRGTEAFF
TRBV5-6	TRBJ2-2	CASSLVNTGELFF
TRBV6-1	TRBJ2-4	CASSVDLWIAKNIQYF
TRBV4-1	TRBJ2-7	CASSQGGQFFYEQYF
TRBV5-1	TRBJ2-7	CASSLGANYEQYF
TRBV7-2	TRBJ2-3	CASSQSGGRAVDTQYF
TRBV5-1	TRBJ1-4	CASSDPGTEKLFF
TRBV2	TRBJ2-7	CASSERRTGTYEQYF
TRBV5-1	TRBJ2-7	CASSFGTASYEQYF
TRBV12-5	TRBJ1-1	CASGLYLRGGTEAFF
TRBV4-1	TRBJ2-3	CASSQNRAPGDTQYF
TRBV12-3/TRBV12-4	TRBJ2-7	CASSLLGGEEQYF
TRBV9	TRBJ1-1	CASSVEGLTEAFF
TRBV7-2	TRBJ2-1	CASSLVQGYNEQFF
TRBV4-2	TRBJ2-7	CASRLSTTSGGSYEQYF
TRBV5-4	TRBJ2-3	CASRRDRGKADTQYF
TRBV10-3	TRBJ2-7	CAIREGDSPTYEQYF
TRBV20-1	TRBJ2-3	CSARDGGRSGGTDTQYF
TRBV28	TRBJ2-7	CASSKLGGRPEDEQYF
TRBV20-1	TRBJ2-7	CSAIGGGREQYF
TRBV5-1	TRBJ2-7	CASSWTGLGEQYF
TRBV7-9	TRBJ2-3	CASSLQGGGPSTDTQYF
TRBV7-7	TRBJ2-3	CASSEGQGRRDTQYF
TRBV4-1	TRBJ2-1	CASSQVWTSYNEQFF
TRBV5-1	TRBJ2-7	CASSLDIRTNEQYF
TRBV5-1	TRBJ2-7	CASSFFGTSGGPYEQYF
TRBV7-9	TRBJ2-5	CASSLESETQYF
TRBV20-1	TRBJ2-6	CSALTGSGANVLTF
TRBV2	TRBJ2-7	CASSLEAGLYEQYF
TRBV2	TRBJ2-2	CASRYSGELFF
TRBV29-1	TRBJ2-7	CSVVVFRDRVSNEQYF
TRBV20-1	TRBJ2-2	CSVLGRGGSTGELFF
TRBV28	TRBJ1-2	CATRQGRPSYGYTF
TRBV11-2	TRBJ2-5	CASSRDRVGQETQYF
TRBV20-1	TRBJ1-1	CSPTDRGGHTEAFF
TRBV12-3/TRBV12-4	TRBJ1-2	CASSSDRLGYGYTF
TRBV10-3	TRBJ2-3	CAISDGGGAEADTQYF
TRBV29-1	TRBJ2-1	CSVEGRGENNEQFF
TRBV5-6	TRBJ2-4	CASSLELKLAKNIQYF